A single sample gave rise to the 14 T cell receptor beta chains below, sequenced in a study of regulatory T cells in long-lasting Graves disease. Time point denoted: persistent/refractory GD, antithyroid drugs over 5 years with positive TRAb. Construction of the TCR library relied on RNA isolated from PBMCs. Assembly of TCR beta libraries relied on iRepertoire HTBI primers together with Arm-PCR of CDR3 regions. From the multiplex PCR reads, TCRdb called clonotypes with MiXCR, one entry per CDR3 protein. This sample has hundreds of thousands of distinct CDR3 sequences, with around a fifth found just once. The starting material was peripheral blood mononuclear cells (PBMCs), obtained when the disease was refractory, from a patient treated with antithyroid drugs. The receptor set was obtained from a female donor with Graves disease.

This clonotype appeared a few times. V gene TRBV20-1 combines with J gene TRBJ1-5, with 9 bases that match TRBD1. Unmatched junction bases numbered 6, after V lost 4 bases and J lost 5 bases. There are 14 residues in the CDR3. Germline V lookup: CDR1 DFQATT, CDR2 SNEGSKA (reference sequence). The chain's CDR3 is CSAKPGQGDQPQHF. As DNA, the CDR3 is TGCAGTGCTAAACCGGGACAGGGAGATCAGCCCCAGCATTTT.

This clonotype was observed many times. The chain links TRBV7-2 to TRBJ1-4; weak D call: TRBD1 (5 bases). V lost 5 bases, J lost 4 bases, and 14 bases lay in between. Germline lookup yields CDR1 SGHTA and CDR2 FQGNSA. The CDR3 covers 15 residues. In DNA form, the CDR3 reads TGTGCCAGCAGCCATCGTGGGGCCCATAATGAAAAACTGTTTTTT. It is translated as CASSHRGAHNEKLFF.

This clonotype was detected many times. The chain is built from TRBV29-1 and TRBJ2-4; no clear D gene. Germline V gene sequence: CDR1 SQVTM, CDR2 ANQGSEA. V lost 7 bases and J 0 bases, leaving 13 bases between the germline ends. CDR3 size: 14 residues. The CDR3 reads CSASTRLAKNIQYF. CDR3 DNA sequence: TGCAGCGCCTCCACCCGCCTAGCCAAAAACATTCAGTACTTC.

This clonotype occurred a few times. The chain combines TRBV6-4 with TRBJ1-2, with D maybe TRBD1 (6 bases). This CDR3 spans 15 amino acids. Germline V CDR1 and CDR2: MRHNA, SNTAGT. V lost 4 bases and J 6 bases, leaving 18 bases between the germline ends. CDR3 in amino acids: CASSVHPGGKDGYTF. The DNA of the CDR3 is TGTGCCAGCAGTGTTCACCCGGGGGGCAAGGATGGCTACACCTTC.

The chain joins TRBV11-3 to TRBJ2-7; 8 bases are shared with TRBD2. The CDR3 consists of 15 residues. Germline V gives CDR1 SGHNT, CDR2 YENEEA. V gave up 1 base and J gave up 3 bases; unmatched junction bases: 5. CDR3 sequence reads: CASSLGAGVIYEQYF. CDR3 sequence (DNA): TGTGCCAGCAGCTTAGGAGCGGGGGTCATCTACGAGCAGTACTTC.

The gene calls are TRBV6-1 and TRBJ1-2; 9 bases are a match to TRBD1. V was pared by 5 bases and J by 6 bases, with 7 bases of the junction left unmatched. Germline V lookup: CDR1 MNHNS, CDR2 SASEGT. The CDR3 contains 14 residues. CDR3 sequence: CASSRGQGLHGYTF. CDR3 nucleotides: TGTGCCAGCAGTAGGGGACAGGGACTACATGGCTACACCTTC.

This clonotype was counted a few times. The chain recombines TRBV12-3 or TRBV12-4 with TRBJ2-5, with a possible D match to TRBD2 (7 bases). The CDR3 spans 14 residues. V was pared by 3 bases and J by 5 bases, with 13 bases between. Written as DNA, the CDR3 is TGTGCCAGCAGTTTTGGGGGGGGCGCGGAGACCCAGTACTTC. It translates to CASSFGGGAETQYF.

This clonotype was seen repeatedly, ten times or more. CDR3 bases: TGTGCCAGCAGACTAACGGACGGTGGCACTGAAGCTTTCTTT. It codes for CASRLTDGGTEAFF. The J gene is TRBJ1-1, the V gene TRBV12-3 or TRBV12-4, with no clear D. V dropped 6 bases and J dropped 4 bases, with 15 bases sitting between them. This CDR3 contains 14 residues.

This clonotype came up many times. The chain combines TRBV6-1 with TRBJ2-7, with 7 positions matching TRBD1. Germline-derived CDR1 and CDR2 are MNHNS and SASEGT. Trimming at V came to 4 bases and at J to 1 base, leaving 10 bases not matched to a gene. The CDR3 totals 16 residues. CDR3: CASSGYTGVASYEQYF. The CDR3 coding sequence is TGTGCCAGCAGTGGATACACAGGGGTGGCATCCTACGAGCAGTACTTC.

V usage is TRBV11-2 and J usage is TRBJ2-5; D is undetermined. The germline CDR1 and CDR2 sequences are SGHAT and FQNNGV. This CDR3 has 12 residues. Trimming removed 5 bases from V and 2 bases from J, with 6 bases in between. The CDR3 DNA is TGTGCCAGCAGCACATCTCAAGAGACCCAGTACTTC. This translates into CASSTSQETQYF. The whole variable domain, filled in from reference TRBV11-2 and TRBJ2-5, reads EAGVAQSPRYKIIEKRQSVAFWCNPISGHATLYWYQQILGQGPKLLIQFQNNGVVDDSQLPKDRFSAERLKGVDSTLKIQPAKLEDSAVYLCASSTSQETQYFGPGTRLLVL.

This chain connects TRBV18 to TRBJ1-2, with D perhaps matching TRBD1 (6 bases). This CDR3 contains 15 residues. Germline lookup yields CDR1 KGHSH and CDR2 LQKENI. Trimming removed 0 bases from V and 4 bases from J, with 12 bases in between. CDR3 sequence: CASSPPGGGAYGYTF. The CDR3 DNA reads TGTGCCAGCTCACCACCAGGCGGGGGCGCCTATGGCTACACCTTC.

The rearrangement uses TRBV5-1 and TRBJ2-7; TRBD2 aligns across 7 bases. CDR3 length: 15 amino acids. Germline lookup yields CDR1 SGHRS and CDR2 YFSETQ. V lost 0 bases to trimming and J lost 5 bases; unmatched junction nucleotides: 8. The CDR3, as DNA: TGCGCCAGCAGCTTGGAGGCCGGGAGCGGGAACGAGCAGTACTTC. Encoded protein: CASSLEAGSGNEQYF.

The chain combines TRBV4-3 with TRBJ1-2; D is perhaps TRBD1 (6 bases). Germline loops: CDR1 LGHNA, CDR2 YSLEER. The V and J ends lost 0 bases and 0 bases respectively, with 26 bases between them. The CDR3 has 21 residues. CDR3 region: CASSQESALVFRDTSNYGYTF. CDR3 nucleotides: TGCGCCAGCAGCCAAGAGTCCGCGCTCGTATTCCGGGACACATCTAACTATGGCTACACCTTC.

The gene calls are TRBV6-5 and TRBJ2-3, with a tentative D call TRBD2 (5 bases). The CDR3 loop spans 16 amino acids. Germline CDR1 is MNHEY and CDR2 is SVGAGI. V lost 2 bases, J lost 1 base, and 13 bases lay in between. The CDR3 coding sequence is TGTGCCAGCAGTTACCTCCCGGGAACCGGCACAGATACGCAGTATTTT. It codes for CASSYLPGTGTDTQYF.